Listed here are 10 T cell receptor beta chains from one sample, sequenced in a study of blood T cells in healthy people across ages. Using a J-beta primer mix together with a sample-barcoded 5' primer, a second PCR was run for roughly 7 to 12 cycles. MiXCR was run by TCRdb on the 5' RACE reads, yielding one entry per CDR3 protein. Among around 870,000 distinct CDR3 sequences listed, under 30% were seen once. The sequenced material came from blood. The origin of the receptors is an elderly woman in good health.

This chain joins TRBV5-4 and TRBJ2-1, with 12 bases aligning to TRBD2. The CDR3 spans 16 residues. With 4 bases clipped from V and 8 bases from J, the junction kept 10 bases outside the gene matches. Germline V gene data show CDR1 as SGHNT and CDR2 as YYREEE (reference sequence). CDR3 nucleotides: TGTGCCAGCAGCCTTTACACTAGCGGGGGGCGGTATGAGCAGTTCTTC. Residues: CASSLYTSGGRYEQFF. Full variable domain (outside the CDR3, taken from reference TRBV5-4 and TRBJ2-1): ETGVTQSPTHLIKTRGQQVTLRCSSQSGHNTVSWYQQALGQGPQFIFQYYREEENGRGNFPPRFSGLQFPNYSSELNVNALELDDSALYLCASSLYTSGGRYEQFFGPGTRLTVL.

The chain combines TRBV6-5 with TRBJ1-1; 7 bases map to TRBD1. Germline V gene data show CDR1 as MNHEY and CDR2 as SVGAGI. The CDR3 is 15 residues long. V gave up 5 bases and J gave up 0 bases; unmatched junction bases: 6. For the CDR3, the DNA is TGTGCCAGCAGTACCGACAGGGTGCTGAACACTGAAGCTTTCTTT. As protein: CASSTDRVLNTEAFF.

In this sample, this clonotype turned up many times. The genes are TRBV29-1 and TRBJ2-3; D remains ambiguous. Germline V gene data show CDR1 as SQVTM and CDR2 as ANQGSEA. CDR3 length: 10 amino acids. Trimming pared 8 bases from V and 1 base from J, leaving 4 bases between. The chain's CDR3 is CSSRTDTQYF. DNA for the CDR3: TGCAGCTCTCGCACAGATACGCAGTATTTT.

The table lists this clonotype with many counts. J is TRBJ1-2 and V is TRBV4-3; 7 bases agree with TRBD1. J gave up 1 base and V 1 base, and 6 bases lay outside the gene matches. The CDR3 covers 16 residues. Germline V gene data show CDR1 as LGHNA and CDR2 as YSLEER. CDR3 nucleotide sequence: TGCGCCAGCAGCCAAGCTCCCAGGGGGAGTAACTATGGCTACACCTTC. This gives the protein CASSQAPRGSNYGYTF.

This clonotype was counted at least ten times. The chain couples TRBV24-1 to TRBJ2-1; 9 nucleotides align to TRBD1. The ends lost 0 bases at V and 8 bases at J; junction bases unmatched: 4. The CDR3 consists of 15 residues. CDR1 KGHDR and CDR2 SFDVKD come from the germline V gene. CDR3 sequence (DNA): TGTGCCACCAGTGATTTGACAGGGGGCGGTTATGAGCAGTTCTTC. As protein: CATSDLTGGGYEQFF.

Many counts were recorded for this clonotype. The chain uses TRBV19 and TRBJ2-1; D may correspond to TRBD1 or TRBD2 (6 bases each). Per germline, CDR1 LNHDA and CDR2 SQIVND (reference sequence). V lost 4 bases and J 0 bases, leaving 13 bases between the germline ends. This CDR3 contains 16 residues. CDR3 sequence reads: CASSNRGHPSYNEQFF. The CDR3 coding sequence is TGTGCCAGTAGTAACCGGGGGCACCCCTCCTACAATGAGCAGTTCTTC.

This clonotype appeared many times. The V call is TRBV5-1, the J call TRBJ2-1; 8 nucleotides line up with TRBD2. The CDR3 consists of 15 residues. Germline V gene lookup returns CDR1 SGHRS and CDR2 YFSETQ. Trimming cost V 0 bases and J 7 bases; bases outside gene matches: 6. CDR3 loop: CASSLAGGVGNEQFF. The CDR3 DNA reads as TGCGCCAGCAGCTTGGCCGGGGGGGTTGGAAATGAGCAGTTCTTC. Using reference TRBV5-1 and TRBJ2-1 for the parts outside the CDR3, the full variable domain is KAGVTQTPRYLIKTRGQQVTLSCSPISGHRSVSWYQQTPGQGLQFLFEYFSETQRNKGNFPGRFSGRQFSNSRSEMNVSTLELGDSALYLCASSLAGGVGNEQFFGPGTRLTVL.

This clonotype was detected many times. V is TRBV27 and J is TRBJ1-2; a weak D match, TRBD1 (5 bases). V shed 2 bases and J shed 7 bases, with 11 bases lying between them. CDR3 length equals 13 residues. Germline values: CDR1 MNHEY, CDR2 SMNVEV (reference sequence). In nucleotides, the CDR3 is TGTGCCAGCAGTTTAAGGCAGGGTGGTGGCTACACCTTC. Translated, it gives CASSLRQGGGYTF.

The chain combines TRBV14 with TRBJ1-2; 8 nucleotides match TRBD1. Germline assignment: CDR1 SGHDN and CDR2 FVKESK. V shed 0 bases, J shed 6 bases, and the junction held 12 bases outside the gene matches. This CDR3 contains 17 residues. The CDR3 coding sequence is TGTGCCAGCAGCCAAGATCTTCCTGGACAGGGAAGGAATGGCTACACCTTC. Encoded protein: CASSQDLPGQGRNGYTF.

This clonotype has only a few counts. A much larger clone is a single base away; this may be a read error. This chain connects TRBV5-1 to TRBJ2-5, with 8 bases matching TRBD2. CDR1 and CDR2 from the germline V gene are SGHRS and YFSETQ. The junction had 16 bases not matched to a gene; V was cut back by 4 bases and J by 11 bases. The CDR3 covers 15 residues. The CDR3 is CASSPRLALGDEQYF. The DNA for the CDR3 is TGCGCCAGCAGCCCCCGACTAGCGTTAGGGGATGAGCAGTACTTC.